The clone carrying this TCR beta chain was counted at least ten times. What it binds is not known. The V end lost 4 bases, the J end lost 3 bases, and 10 bases lay between the germline ends. The CDR3 sequence is 14 residues long. CDR1 SNHLY and CDR2 FYNNEI come from the germline V gene. The source of the sample is a study of regulatory T cells in long-lasting Graves disease. Study information: Persistent Graves' disease denoted over 5 years of antithyroid drugs plus positive TSH receptor antibodies. Findings and limits, study-wide: It was in persistent disease that TRBV28, TRBJ1-2 and TRBJ2-5 were favored. Public clonotype sharing was higher in persistent than newly diagnosed patients. The study found lower TCR diversity in persistent Graves' patients than in newly diagnosed ones.

Library construction for TCR beta used iRepertoire HTBI primers and Arm-PCR of CDR3 regions. TCRdb analysed the multiplex PCR reads with MiXCR anew, one entry per CDR3 protein. The sample lists around 460,000 distinct CDR3 sequences; roughly 21% were seen once. The time point: persistent/refractory GD, antithyroid drugs over 5 years with positive TRAb. PBMC-extracted RNA yielded the TCR library. The chain has TRBV2 and TRBJ1-5; perhaps TRBD1 as D (5 bases). This TCR was sampled from a female donor with Graves disease. The specimen comprised peripheral blood mononuclear cells (PBMCs), sampled when the disease was refractory, from a patient treated with antithyroid drugs. The CDR3 sequence is CASSVGQNNQPQHF. The CDR3 nucleotides read TGTGCCAGCAGTGTGGGGCAGAACAATCAGCCCCAGCATTTT.